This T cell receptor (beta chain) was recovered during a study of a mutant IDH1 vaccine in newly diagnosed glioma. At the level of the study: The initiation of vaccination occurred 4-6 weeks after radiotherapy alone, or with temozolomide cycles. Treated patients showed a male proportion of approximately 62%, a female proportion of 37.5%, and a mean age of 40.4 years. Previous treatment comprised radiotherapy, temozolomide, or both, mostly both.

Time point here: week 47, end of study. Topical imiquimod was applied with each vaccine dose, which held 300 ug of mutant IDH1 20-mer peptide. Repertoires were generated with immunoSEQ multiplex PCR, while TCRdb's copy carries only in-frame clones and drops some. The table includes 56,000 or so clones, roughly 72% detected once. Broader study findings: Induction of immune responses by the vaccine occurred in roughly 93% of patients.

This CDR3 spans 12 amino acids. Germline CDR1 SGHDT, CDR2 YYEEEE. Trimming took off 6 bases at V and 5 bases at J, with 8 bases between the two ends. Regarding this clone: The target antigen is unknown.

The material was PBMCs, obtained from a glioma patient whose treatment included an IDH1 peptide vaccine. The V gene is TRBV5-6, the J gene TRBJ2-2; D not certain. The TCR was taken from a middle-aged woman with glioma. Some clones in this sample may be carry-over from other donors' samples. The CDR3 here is CASNRWTGELFF. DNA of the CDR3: TGTGCCAGCAATCGTTGGACCGGGGAGCTGTTTTTT.